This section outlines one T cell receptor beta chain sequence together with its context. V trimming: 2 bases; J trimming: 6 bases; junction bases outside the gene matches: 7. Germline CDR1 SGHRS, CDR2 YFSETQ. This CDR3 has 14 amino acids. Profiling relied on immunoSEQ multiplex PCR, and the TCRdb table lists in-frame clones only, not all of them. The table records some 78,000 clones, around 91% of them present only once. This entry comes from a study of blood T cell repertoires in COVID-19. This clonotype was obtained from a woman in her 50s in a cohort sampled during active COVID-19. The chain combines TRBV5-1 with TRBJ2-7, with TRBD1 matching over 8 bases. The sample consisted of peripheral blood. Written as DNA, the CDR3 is TGCGCCAGCAGCTTCGCAGGGGGCTCCAGCGAGCAGTACTTC. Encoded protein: CASSFAGGSSEQYF.